These 21 T cell receptor beta chains were sequenced from one sample in a study of blood T cell repertoires in COVID-19. The assay was immunoSEQ multiplex PCR, and TCRdb's table has in-frame clones only and misses some. Among 150,000 or so clones listed, about 82% were seen once. Sequencing input: peripheral blood. These receptors originate from a man aged 50-59 years with active or convalescent COVID-19.

This clone has a single count. The chain is built from TRBV9 and TRBJ2-1; D might be TRBD2 (5 bases). This CDR3 comprises 14 residues. Germline CDR1 and CDR2: SGDLS and YYNGEE. The ends were cut back, 1 base at V and 5 bases at J, with 10 bases in the middle. The CDR3 region is CASSVSPGNNEQFF. In DNA, the CDR3 is TGTGCCAGCAGCGTATCGCCGGGGAACAATGAGCAGTTCTTC.

The CDR3: CASSWTGNTEAFF. CDR3 nucleotides: TGTGCCAGCAGTTGGACGGGAAACACTGAAGCTTTCTTT. This sequence joins TRBV6-5 and TRBJ1-1; no clear D gene. CDR3 length equals 13 residues. Trimming took 4 bases from V and 2 from J, leaving 8 bases between them. Germline lookup yields CDR1 MNHEY and CDR2 SVGAGI.

This chain joins TRBV25-1 and TRBJ1-6, with D possibly matching TRBD1 (5 bases). The CDR3 runs to 16 residues. Between the trimmed V and J ends, which lost 5 bases and 2 bases, there was a span of 13 bases. Per the germline V gene, CDR1 is MGHDK and CDR2 is SYGVNS. CDR3 DNA sequence: TGTGCCAGCAGTTTGGGGGGGAGAACCTATAATTCACCCCTCCACTTT. Translated: CASSLGGRTYNSPLHF.

This chain uses TRBV5-1 with TRBJ1-2; D may be TRBD1 (6 bases). V was trimmed by 1 base and J by 2 bases, leaving 9 bases between them. CDR1 is SGHRS and CDR2 is YFSETQ in the germline V gene. This CDR3 spans 14 amino acids. The CDR3 protein is CASSLTTGNYGYTF. CDR3 sequence (DNA): TGCGCCAGCAGCTTGACCACAGGGAACTATGGCTACACCTTC.

J is TRBJ1-6 and V is TRBV21-1; whether TRBD1, the table's D call, matches the DNA was not checked. TRBV21-1 is a recognized pseudogene. The CDR3 consists of 17 residues. The CDR3 loop reads CASSNLQRTGVLSPLHF. The CDR3 nucleotides are TGTGCCAGCAGTAACCTCCAGCGGACAGGGGTTTTATCACCCCTCCACTTT.

The CDR3 DNA is TGCGCCAGCAGCTTGGCTAGCGGGAGTCAAGAGACCCAGTACTTC. This codes for CASSLASGSQETQYF. The rearrangement uses TRBV5-1 and TRBJ2-5, with 10 bases matching TRBD2. The germline CDR1 and CDR2 sequences are SGHRS and YFSETQ. The V segment lost 0 bases and the J segment 2 bases; nucleotides outside the gene matches: 1. The CDR3 is 15 amino acids.

V usage is TRBV25-1 and J usage is TRBJ2-3; 9 bases match TRBD1. CDR3 length: 16 residues. The ends lost 4 bases at V and 2 bases at J; junction bases unmatched: 7. Germline V lookup: CDR1 MGHDK, CDR2 SYGVNS. The CDR3 spells CASSAPGTGFTDTQYF. The DNA for the CDR3 is TGTGCCAGCAGTGCACCCGGGACAGGGTTCACAGATACGCAGTATTTT.

This clone was observed a single time. J is TRBJ2-3 and V is TRBV20-1; 7 bases fit TRBD2. Germline V gene sequence: CDR1 DFQATT, CDR2 SNEGSKA (reference sequence). This CDR3 has 16 amino acids. Trimming took 3 bases from V and 2 from J; bases not matched to a gene: 11. The CDR3 nucleotides are TGCAGTGCTAGTCTTCTGGTGGGAGGGACCACAGATACGCAGTATTTT. Amino acids: CSASLLVGGTTDTQYF.

The chain recombines TRBV18 with TRBJ2-1, with 12 bases identical to TRBD2. Germline CDR1 reads KGHSH; CDR2 reads LQKENI. The CDR3 contains 15 residues. V was pared by 3 bases and J by 6 bases, with 3 bases of the junction left unmatched. The CDR3 bases are TGTGCCAGCTCACCCCTGACTAGCGGGGGCAATGAGCAGTTCTTC. This translates into CASSPLTSGGNEQFF.

The V call is TRBV7-9, the J call TRBJ1-2; possibly TRBD1 for D (6 bases). Germline V lookup: CDR1 SEHNR, CDR2 FQNEAQ (reference sequence). V lost 5 bases, J lost 2 bases, and 9 bases lay in between. The CDR3 is 13 amino acids. CDR3 DNA sequence: TGTGCCAGCAGCCTAGGGACAAACTATGGCTACACCTTC. It is translated as CASSLGTNYGYTF.

J is TRBJ1-4 and V is TRBV2; D gene uncertain. Germline CDR1 SNHLY, CDR2 FYNNEI. CDR3 length: 15 amino acids. Trimming removed 5 bases from V and 3 bases from J, with 13 bases in between. CDR3 nucleotide sequence: TGTGCCAGCAGTCGGCCCGCCCTAGCTAATGAAAAACTGTTTTTT. Amino acid sequence: CASSRPALANEKLFF.

The chain links TRBV28 to TRBJ2-7; D is perhaps TRBD1 (5 bases). CDR1 and CDR2 from the germline V gene are MDHEN and SYDVKM. This CDR3 region has 12 residues. V gave up 3 bases and J gave up 5 bases, with 8 bases separating them. The DNA of the CDR3 is TGTGCCAGCAGTTTCGCCAGGGACGAGCAGTACTTC. This translates into CASSFARDEQYF.

This clone was counted between two and nine times. The chain has TRBV24-1 and TRBJ1-5; a possible D gene is TRBD1 (5 bases). Germline V CDR1 and CDR2: KGHDR, SFDVKD. This CDR3 comprises 13 residues. V gave up 0 bases and J gave up 8 bases, with 7 bases separating them. The CDR3 DNA reads TGTGCCACCAGTGATTTGGGGGGGAAGCCCCAGCATTTT. Translation: CATSDLGGKPQHF.

The chain combines TRBV29-1 with TRBJ2-1; 7 bases are a match to TRBD1. Trimming removed 5 bases from V and 2 bases from J; junction bases left unmatched: 9. The CDR3 sequence is 15 residues long. The germline CDR1 and CDR2 sequences are SQVTM and ANQGSEA. CDR3 in DNA: TGCAGCGTTCAGCTGACAGGGTCCCCCTACAATGAGCAGTTCTTC. Protein product: CSVQLTGSPYNEQFF.

Concerning this clone itself: The same CDR3 can be traced to other DNA sequences in this sample. The CDR3 spells CASSRTGGYGYTF. CDR3 coding DNA: TGTGCCAGCAGTCGGACAGGGGGCTATGGCTACACCTTC. The chain links TRBV6-6 to TRBJ1-2; TRBD1 matches 10 bases. Per germline, CDR1 MNHNY and CDR2 SVGAGI (reference sequence). The CDR3 consists of 13 residues. Trimming at V came to 5 bases and at J to 4 bases, leaving 1 base not matched to a gene.

The chain couples TRBV3-1 (or the pseudogene TRBV3-2) to TRBJ2-7; 10 bases map to TRBD1. There are 15 residues in the CDR3. After removal of 0 bases from V and 7 bases from J, the junction contained 6 bases not matched to a gene. CDR1 is LGHDT, CDR2 YNNKEL, per germline (reference sequence). This CDR3 is CASSQEGTGAKEQYF. The CDR3 DNA reads as TGTGCCAGCAGCCAAGAGGGGACAGGGGCGAAGGAGCAGTACTTC.

This clone was detected only once. V gene TRBV27 combines with J gene TRBJ1-2, with 7 bases matching TRBD1. Germline V gene lookup returns CDR1 MNHEY and CDR2 SMNVEV (reference sequence). CDR3 size: 14 residues. Unmatched junction bases numbered 11, after V lost 4 bases and J lost 9 bases. The CDR3 sequence: CASSYRDRPLSYTF. The CDR3 DNA follows: TGTGCCAGCAGTTACCGGGACAGACCCTTGAGCTACACCTTC.

The chain uses TRBV2 and TRBJ2-1; 9 nucleotides align to TRBD1. Germline V gene lookup returns CDR1 SNHLY and CDR2 FYNNEI. There are 16 residues in the CDR3. V was clipped by 5 bases and J by 12 bases; unmatched bases: 17. The CDR3 nucleotides are TGTGCCAGCAGTCGAACGGGGGGACAGGGAAGAGAGTGGCAGTTCTTC. Protein product: CASSRTGGQGREWQFF.

V usage is TRBV9 and J usage is TRBJ2-3, with D perhaps matching TRBD1 (6 bases). Germline V CDR1 and CDR2: SGDLS, YYNGEE. V was trimmed by 4 bases and J by 2 bases, leaving 14 bases between them. The CDR3 contains 15 residues. The CDR3 region is CASSTAGAPTDTQYF. DNA of the CDR3: TGTGCCAGCAGCACTGCAGGGGCCCCCACAGATACGCAGTATTTT.

The table lists this clone with a count of one. The rearrangement uses TRBV3-1 (or the pseudogene TRBV3-2) and TRBJ1-3; 12 bases are a match to TRBD1. Germline V gene data show CDR1 as LGHDT and CDR2 as YNNKEL (reference sequence). V lost 3 bases and J lost 0; bases outside the gene matches: 6. The CDR3 is made up of 18 amino acids. CDR3 DNA: TGTGCCAGCAGCCATGGGACAGGGGGCTTTAACTCTGGAAACACCATATATTTT. It specifies CASSHGTGGFNSGNTIYF.

The genes are TRBV11-3 and TRBJ1-1; a weak D match, TRBD1 (5 bases). CDR1 is SGHNT and CDR2 is YENEEA in the germline V gene. This CDR3 is 19 amino acids long. V was shortened by 1 base and J by 0 bases, with 21 bases between the two germline ends. The CDR3, as DNA: TGTGCCAGCAGCTTAGCCAGGGTCGGATTTCTCGCCATGAACACTGAAGCTTTCTTT. Protein product: CASSLARVGFLAMNTEAFF.